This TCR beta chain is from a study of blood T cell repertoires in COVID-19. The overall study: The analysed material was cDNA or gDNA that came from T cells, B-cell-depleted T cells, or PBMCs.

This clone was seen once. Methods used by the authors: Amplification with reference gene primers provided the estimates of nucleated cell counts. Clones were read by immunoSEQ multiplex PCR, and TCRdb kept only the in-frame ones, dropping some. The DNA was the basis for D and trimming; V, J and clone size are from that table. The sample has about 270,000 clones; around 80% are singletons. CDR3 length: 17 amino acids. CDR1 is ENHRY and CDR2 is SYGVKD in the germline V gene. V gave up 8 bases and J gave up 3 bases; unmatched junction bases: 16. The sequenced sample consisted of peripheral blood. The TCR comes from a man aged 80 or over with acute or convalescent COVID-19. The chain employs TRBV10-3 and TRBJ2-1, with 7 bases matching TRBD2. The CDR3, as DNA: TGTGCCATCTGGGCTGGGGAGGGGCAGGGCCTCTACAATGAGCAGTTCTTC. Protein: CAIWAGEGQGLYNEQFF.